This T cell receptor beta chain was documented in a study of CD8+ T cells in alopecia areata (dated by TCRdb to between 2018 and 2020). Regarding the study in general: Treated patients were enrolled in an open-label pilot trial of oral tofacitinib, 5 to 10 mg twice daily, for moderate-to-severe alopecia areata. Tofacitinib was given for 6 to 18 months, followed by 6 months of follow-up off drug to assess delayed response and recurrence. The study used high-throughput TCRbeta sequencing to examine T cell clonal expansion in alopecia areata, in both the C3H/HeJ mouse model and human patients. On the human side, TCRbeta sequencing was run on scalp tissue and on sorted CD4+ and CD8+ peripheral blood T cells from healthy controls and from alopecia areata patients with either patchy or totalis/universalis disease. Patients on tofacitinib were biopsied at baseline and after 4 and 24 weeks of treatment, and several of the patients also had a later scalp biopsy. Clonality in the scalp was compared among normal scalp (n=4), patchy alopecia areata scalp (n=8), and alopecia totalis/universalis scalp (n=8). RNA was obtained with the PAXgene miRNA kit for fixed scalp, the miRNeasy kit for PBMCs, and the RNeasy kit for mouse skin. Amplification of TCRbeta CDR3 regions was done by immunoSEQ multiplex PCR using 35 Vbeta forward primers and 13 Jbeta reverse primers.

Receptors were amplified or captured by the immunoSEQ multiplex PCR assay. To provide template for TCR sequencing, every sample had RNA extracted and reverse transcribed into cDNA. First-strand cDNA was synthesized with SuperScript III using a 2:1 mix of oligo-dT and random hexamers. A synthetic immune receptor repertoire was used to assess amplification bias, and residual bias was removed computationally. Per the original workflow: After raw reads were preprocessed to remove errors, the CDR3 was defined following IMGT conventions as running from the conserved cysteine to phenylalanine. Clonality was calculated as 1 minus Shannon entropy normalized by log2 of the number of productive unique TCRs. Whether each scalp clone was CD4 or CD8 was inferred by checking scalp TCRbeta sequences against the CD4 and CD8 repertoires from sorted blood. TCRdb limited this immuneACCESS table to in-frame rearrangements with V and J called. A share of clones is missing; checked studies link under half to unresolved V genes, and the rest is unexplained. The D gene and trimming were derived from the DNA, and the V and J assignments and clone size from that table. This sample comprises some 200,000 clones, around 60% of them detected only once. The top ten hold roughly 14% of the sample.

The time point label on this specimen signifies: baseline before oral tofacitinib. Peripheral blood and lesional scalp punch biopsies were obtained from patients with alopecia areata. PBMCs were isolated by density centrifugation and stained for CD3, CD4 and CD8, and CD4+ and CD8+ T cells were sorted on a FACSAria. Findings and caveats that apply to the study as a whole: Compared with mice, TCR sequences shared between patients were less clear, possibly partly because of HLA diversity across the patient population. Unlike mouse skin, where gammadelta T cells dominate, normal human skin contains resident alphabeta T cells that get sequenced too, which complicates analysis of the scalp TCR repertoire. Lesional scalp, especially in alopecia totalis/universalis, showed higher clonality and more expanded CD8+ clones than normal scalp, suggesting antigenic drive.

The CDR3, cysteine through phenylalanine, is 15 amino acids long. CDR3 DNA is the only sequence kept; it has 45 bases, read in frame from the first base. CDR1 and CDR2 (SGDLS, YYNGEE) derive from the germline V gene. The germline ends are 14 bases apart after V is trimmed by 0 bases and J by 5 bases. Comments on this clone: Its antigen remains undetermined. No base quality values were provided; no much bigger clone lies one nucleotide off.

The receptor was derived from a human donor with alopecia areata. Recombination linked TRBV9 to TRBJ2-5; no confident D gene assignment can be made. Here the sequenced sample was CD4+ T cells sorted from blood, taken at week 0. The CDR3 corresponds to CASSVEAVSRETQYF. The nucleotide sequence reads TGTGCCAGCAGCGTAGAGGCAGTCTCCAGGGAGACCCAGTACTTC.